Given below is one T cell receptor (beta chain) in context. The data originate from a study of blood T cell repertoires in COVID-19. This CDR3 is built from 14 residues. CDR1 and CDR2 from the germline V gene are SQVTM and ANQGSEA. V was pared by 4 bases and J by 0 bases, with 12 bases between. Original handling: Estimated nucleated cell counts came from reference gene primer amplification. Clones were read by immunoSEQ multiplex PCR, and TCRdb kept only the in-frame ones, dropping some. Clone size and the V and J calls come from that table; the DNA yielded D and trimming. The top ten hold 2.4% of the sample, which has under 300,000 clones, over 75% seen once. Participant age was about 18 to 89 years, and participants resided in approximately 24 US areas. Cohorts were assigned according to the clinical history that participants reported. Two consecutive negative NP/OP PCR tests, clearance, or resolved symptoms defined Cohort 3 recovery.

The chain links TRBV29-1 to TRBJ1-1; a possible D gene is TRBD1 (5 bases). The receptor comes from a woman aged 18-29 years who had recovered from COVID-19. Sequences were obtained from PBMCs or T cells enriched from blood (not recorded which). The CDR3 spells CSVGPGVMNTEAFF. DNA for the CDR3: TGCAGCGTTGGACCGGGGGTAATGAACACTGAAGCTTTCTTT.